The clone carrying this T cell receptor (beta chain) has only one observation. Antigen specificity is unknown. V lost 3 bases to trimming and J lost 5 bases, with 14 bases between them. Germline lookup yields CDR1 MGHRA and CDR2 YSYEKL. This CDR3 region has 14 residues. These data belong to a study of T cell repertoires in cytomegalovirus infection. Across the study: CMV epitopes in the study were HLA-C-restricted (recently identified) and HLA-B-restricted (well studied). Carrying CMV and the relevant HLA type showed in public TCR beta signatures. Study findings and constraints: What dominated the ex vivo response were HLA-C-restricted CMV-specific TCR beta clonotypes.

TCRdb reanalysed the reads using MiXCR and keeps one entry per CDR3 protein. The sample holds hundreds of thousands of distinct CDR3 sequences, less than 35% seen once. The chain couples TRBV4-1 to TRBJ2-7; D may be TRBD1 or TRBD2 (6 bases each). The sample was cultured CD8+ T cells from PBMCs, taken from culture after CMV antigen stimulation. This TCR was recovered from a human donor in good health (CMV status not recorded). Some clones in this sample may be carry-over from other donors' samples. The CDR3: CASSHGPGEDEQYF. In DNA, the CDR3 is TGCGCCAGCAGCCACGGTCCAGGGGAGGACGAGCAGTACTTC.